This record covers a single T cell receptor (beta chain). Its antigen is unknown. These data originate in a study of OX40 agonist ivuxolimab in advanced cancers. The V end was cut by 8 bases, the J end by 1 base, with 11 bases between. The CDR3 length is 12 residues. Germline V gene lookup returns CDR1 GTSNPN and CDR2 SVGIG (reference sequence). Study observations and caveats: It was also the case that some nonresponders had low normalized T-cell clonal expansion. There were, on average, more expanded clones in CD8+ T cells than in CD4+.

Sequencing used immunoSEQ multiplex PCR; TCRdb keeps in-frame clones, though not all of them. The table has approximately 94,000 clones, approximately 90% seen once; the top ten hold 0.45% to 0.65%. The V gene is TRBV30, the J gene TRBJ1-1; D not certain. The sequence was obtained from an adult with an advanced solid tumor such as melanoma, head and neck, liver or kidney cancer. The source material was CD4+ or CD8+ T cells sorted from blood, sampled in a trial of the OX40 agonist ivuxolimab. CDR3 DNA sequence: TGTGCCGGCGGACGGGAGAACACTGAAGCTTTCTTT. Encoded protein: CAGGRENTEAFF.